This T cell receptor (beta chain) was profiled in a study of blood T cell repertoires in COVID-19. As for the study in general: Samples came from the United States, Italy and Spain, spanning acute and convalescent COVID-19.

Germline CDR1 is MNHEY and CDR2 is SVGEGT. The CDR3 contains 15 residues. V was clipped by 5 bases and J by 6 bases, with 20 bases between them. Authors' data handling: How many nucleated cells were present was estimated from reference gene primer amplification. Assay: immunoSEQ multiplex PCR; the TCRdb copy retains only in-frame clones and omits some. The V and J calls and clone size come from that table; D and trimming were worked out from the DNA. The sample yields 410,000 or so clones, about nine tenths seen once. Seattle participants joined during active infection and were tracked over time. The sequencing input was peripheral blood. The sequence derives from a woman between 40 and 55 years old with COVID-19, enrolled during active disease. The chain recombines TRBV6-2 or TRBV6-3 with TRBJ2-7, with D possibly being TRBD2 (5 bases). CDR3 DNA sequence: TGTGCCAGCAGTCTACTTCGAGGGATCCTTAGCGAGCAGTACTTC. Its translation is CASSLLRGILSEQYF.